This T cell receptor (beta chain) emerged from a study of CD8+ T cells in alopecia areata. Whole-study results and caveats: Clarity of TCR sharing across patients fell short of that in mice, possibly HLA-related.

RNA was extracted and reverse transcribed into cDNA as the sequencing template. This table comes from immunoSEQ multiplex PCR, and its TCRdb copy is limited to in-frame clones, with some not included. The sample holds roughly 150,000 clones, 55% seen once. Germline loops: CDR1 SGHRS, CDR2 YFSETQ. The CDR3 is 15 amino acids. V was cut by 3 bases and J by 3 bases, with 16 bases left in between. Turning to this clone: Its antigen is currently unknown.

V gene TRBV5-1 combines with J gene TRBJ2-7; D may be TRBD2 (6 bases). This sequence was found in a human donor in good health. Sequenced sample: CD4+ T cells sorted from blood. Here the CDR3 reads CASSWDGGLSYEQYF. CDR3 coding DNA: TGCGCCAGCAGCTGGGATGGAGGGCTTAGCTACGAGCAGTACTTC.